The present entry profiles one T cell receptor beta chain with its context. Its antigen is not identified. CDR3 length equals 14 residues. With 1 base removed from V and 6 bases from J, the gap between germline ends came to 14 bases. Germline V gene lookup returns CDR1 GTSNPN and CDR2 SVGIG (reference sequence). TCRdb reanalysed the 5' RACE reads using MiXCR and keeps one entry per CDR3 protein. The repertoire consists of 190,000 or so distinct CDR3 sequences, with about 20% occurring once and the leading ten covering 23%. The source of the sample is a study of T-cell memory formation after mild COVID-19. Turning to the study itself: The TCR clusters were mostly specific to one donor. The study's findings and limits: CD4+ clones that contracted lay mainly in CM and EM; CD8+ ones lay in EMRA. Cross-reactive memory seemingly joined, as some responding clones were found in pre-infection memory. A second wave of clones peaked on day 37, and their SARS-CoV-2 specificity went unconfirmed.

Sequencing input: PBMCs or a T cell subset sorted from them (not recorded which). The genes are TRBV30 and TRBJ2-3; TRBD2 is a possible D gene (7 bases). The receptor was isolated from an adult woman who had mild COVID-19 (a few samples of this study predate the infection). Cell type and time point are not known. This CDR3 is CAWSGGRGDDTQYF. CDR3 bases: TGTGCCTGGAGTGGTGGGAGGGGGGACGATACGCAGTATTTT.